This T cell receptor (beta chain) is drawn from a study of response to subunit inactivated influenza vaccine. TCRdb re-derived calls from the RT-PCR reads in MiXCR, one entry per CDR3 protein. The sample has approximately 500,000 distinct CDR3 sequences; 13% are singletons. The V and J ends lost 3 bases and 3 bases, in that order; junction bases with no gene match: 12. Germline assignment: CDR1 MNHEY and CDR2 SVGAGI. The CDR3 is 17 residues long. Findings and caveats of the study: That few new T cells are recruited by each seasonal influenza vaccination was the authors' suggestion.

This clonotype has more than one count but fewer than ten. Antigen: not known. This sequence originates from a man between 45 and 60 years old who received an inactivated influenza vaccine. The sequencing used PBMCs from blood, collected roughly 48 days after vaccination. The chain links TRBV6-5 to TRBJ1-1; 8 bases are shared with TRBD1. The CDR3 bases are TGTGCCAGCAGTTATTCCTTGGACAGGGTAAGGGACACTGAAGCTTTCTTT. Protein product: CASSYSLDRVRDTEAFF.